This T cell receptor (beta chain) was retrieved from a study of blood T cell repertoires in COVID-19. Across the whole study: The United States, Italy and Spain provided the acute and convalescent COVID-19 samples. The analysed material was cDNA or gDNA that came from T cells, B-cell-depleted T cells, or PBMCs.

CDR1 and CDR2 (germline): MNHEY, SVGAGI. The CDR3 runs to 14 residues. Trimming pared 6 bases from V and 3 bases from J, leaving 15 bases between. Seattle researchers signed up patients amid active infection and tracked them longitudinally. Per the original methods: Estimation of nucleated cell counts was performed using reference gene primer amplification. Measured with immunoSEQ multiplex PCR; TCRdb has only the in-frame clones, and not every one. V and J calls and clone size are as listed in that table; D and trimming were resolved from the DNA. This table holds about 330,000 clones, roughly 90% found once.

The sequenced material came from peripheral blood. This sequence originates from a man aged 30 to 45 with COVID-19, enrolled during active disease. This chain joins TRBV6-5 and TRBJ2-7; weak D call: TRBD2 (6 bases). The DNA of the CDR3 is TGTGCCAGCAGGGCGGGACGGAACCTCTACGAGCAGTACTTC. It specifies CASRAGRNLYEQYF.